These 14 T cell receptor beta chains were all obtained from the same sample, sequenced in a study of blood T cell repertoires in COVID-19. Some clones are missing from TCRdb's copy, which holds only in-frame ones; the method was immunoSEQ multiplex PCR. The sample contains about 200,000 clones, roughly 92% of which appear only once. The source material was peripheral blood. The receptor source for this set is a man in his sixties with COVID-19, enrolled during active disease.

The rearrangement uses TRBV5-1 and TRBJ1-2; no clear D. Germline V CDR1 and CDR2: SGHRS, YFSETQ. V gave up 4 bases and J gave up 4 bases, with 14 bases separating them. CDR3 length equals 14 residues. The CDR3 is CASSPGEGTYGYTF. The DNA for the CDR3 is TGCGCCAGCAGCCCCGGGGAGGGTACCTATGGCTACACCTTC.

The chain couples TRBV4-2 to TRBJ1-2; D unresolved. The CDR3 is 12 residues long. V was trimmed by 6 bases and J by 5 bases, leaving 10 bases between them. Germline CDR1 is LGHNA and CDR2 is YNFKEQ. The CDR3 DNA reads TGTGCCAGCAGGGAGACCGAATATGGCTACACCTTC. It is translated as CASRETEYGYTF.

The chain links TRBV14 to TRBJ1-4; tentative D call: TRBD1 (6 bases). The V end lost 4 bases, the J end lost 6 bases, and 12 bases lay between the germline ends. The germline gives CDR1 SGHDN, CDR2 FVKESK. The CDR3 totals 14 residues. The CDR3 here is CASSLTGVYEKLFF. In DNA, the CDR3 is TGTGCCAGCAGCCTGACAGGTGTCTATGAAAAACTGTTTTTT.

The rearrangement uses TRBV5-1 and TRBJ1-4; D uncertain. CDR3 length: 14 amino acids. Looked up from germline, CDR1 is SGHRS and CDR2 is YFSETQ. V lost 0 bases and J lost 14, with 17 bases in between. CDR3 nucleotides: TGCGCCAGCAGCTTGGATTCAGTGTCCCTGGCTCTGTTTTTT. It codes for CASSLDSVSLALFF.

This chain links TRBV2 with TRBJ1-5; maybe TRBD1 (5 bases). The CDR3 covers 18 residues. CDR1 is SNHLY and CDR2 is FYNNEI in the germline V gene. The V and J ends lost 1 base and 0 bases respectively, with 16 bases between them. CDR3 sequence: CASSEGWPGRDSNQPQHF. The CDR3 nucleotides are TGTGCCAGCAGTGAAGGTTGGCCTGGCAGGGATAGCAATCAGCCCCAGCATTTT.

Turning to this clone: Other DNA sequences in this sample translate to the same CDR3. The chain carries TRBV3-1 (or the pseudogene TRBV3-2) and TRBJ2-7; unclear D gene. V was trimmed by 1 base and J by 3 bases, leaving 4 bases between them. From germline, CDR1 is LGHDT and CDR2 YNNKEL (reference sequence). The CDR3 extends over 12 amino acids. DNA of the CDR3: TGTGCCAGCAGCCAAGGTCTCTACGAGCAGTACTTC. Protein product: CASSQGLYEQYF.

The chain links TRBV24-1 to TRBJ2-1; 9 bases map to TRBD1. This CDR3 is 16 amino acids long. Germline-derived CDR1 and CDR2 are KGHDR and SFDVKD. Trimming cost V 4 bases and J 5 bases; bases outside gene matches: 8. The CDR3 region is CATSDNGQGWNNEQFF. For the CDR3, the DNA is TGTGCCACCAGTGACAATGGACAGGGGTGGAACAATGAGCAGTTCTTC.

The DNA for the CDR3 is TGTGCCAGTATAGACAGGGGACCCTATGGCTACACCTTC. It codes for CASIDRGPYGYTF. This chain links TRBV19 with TRBJ1-2, with 8 bases that match TRBD1. V shed 7 bases, J shed 4 bases, and the junction held 5 bases outside the gene matches. The CDR3 consists of 13 residues. Germline loops: CDR1 LNHDA, CDR2 SQIVND (reference sequence).

V and J are TRBV5-4 and TRBJ2-7; 15 positions agree with TRBD2. The CDR3 has 18 residues. Germline CDR1 SGHNT, CDR2 YYREEE (reference sequence). V shed 0 bases and J 6 bases; nucleotides not matched to a gene: 10. The CDR3 spells CASSLGSGLAGGAVEQYF. In DNA form, the CDR3 reads TGTGCCAGCAGCTTGGGCTCGGGACTAGCGGGAGGAGCTGTCGAGCAGTACTTC.

This chain joins TRBV29-1 and TRBJ2-1; D is possibly TRBD2 (5 bases). The V gene lost 3 bases and the J gene lost 6 bases, with 9 bases spanning the gap. CDR1 and CDR2 (germline): SQVTM, ANQGSEA. There are 12 residues in the CDR3. The CDR3 DNA reads TGCAGCGTTGAGGGCCGGGGCAATGAGCAGTTCTTC. Translating it yields CSVEGRGNEQFF.

The rearrangement joins TRBV6-2 or TRBV6-3 to TRBJ1-2; D remains unclear. The CDR3 covers 16 residues. Trimming stripped 0 bases from V and 6 bases from J, with 17 bases between. Germline-derived CDR1 and CDR2 are MNHEY and SVGEGT. The CDR3 region is CASSYSGNPVGHGYTF. The DNA for the CDR3 is TGTGCCAGCAGTTACTCCGGGAACCCAGTCGGCCATGGCTACACCTTC.

The J gene is TRBJ2-2, the V gene TRBV9; 7 bases are a match to TRBD2. V lost 4 bases and J lost 6; bases outside the gene matches: 15. The V gene's germline CDR1 is SGDLS and CDR2 YYNGEE. This CDR3 comprises 17 residues. CDR3 protein: CASSSQISGGLAGELFF. The CDR3 DNA is TGTGCCAGCAGCTCCCAAATTTCGGGAGGACTAGCCGGGGAGCTGTTTTTT.

V and J are TRBV18 and TRBJ1-5; TRBD1 aligns across 8 bases. Germline assignment: CDR1 KGHSH and CDR2 LQKENI. This CDR3 is built from 19 residues. V was clipped by 3 bases and J by 2 bases; unmatched bases: 15. The CDR3, as DNA: TGTGCCAGCTCACCCACCCCAGCACAGGGGGGAAGTGGCAATCAGCCCCAGCATTTT. This codes for CASSPTPAQGGSGNQPQHF.

The chain joins TRBV5-1 to TRBJ2-3; D is undetermined. The CDR3 covers 13 residues. The ends were cut back, 4 bases at V and 0 bases at J, with 6 bases in the middle. From germline, CDR1 is SGHRS and CDR2 YFSETQ. The CDR3 DNA is TGCGCCAGCAGCACCACTAGCACAGATACGCAGTATTTT. Translation: CASSTTSTDTQYF.